Sequencing of this T cell receptor beta chain was carried out in a study of identifying expanded T cells in peripheral blood. Study-wide findings and caveats: Over around two and four weeks, about 17 and 20 clones changed, versus around 1.2 between replicates.

The table came from immunoSEQ multiplex PCR; TCRdb's copy has only in-frame clones and leaves some out. The sample lists roughly 92,000 clones; approximately 90% were seen once. V lost 4 bases to trimming and J lost 3 bases; unmatched junction nucleotides: 6. This CDR3 contains 15 residues. Germline assignment: CDR1 MNHEY and CDR2 SVGAGI. In regard to this clone: What it recognizes is unknown.

No infections or other immune events were documented during collection. The material sequenced was blood. This receptor was taken from a person aged 18 to 70 in good health. The chain joins TRBV6-5 to TRBJ2-7; 10 bases map to TRBD1. CDR3 sequence (DNA): TGTGCCAGCAGTTCGACGGGACAGGGGAACTACGAGCAGTACTTC. It yields the protein CASSSTGQGNYEQYF.